This TCR beta chain was sequenced during a study of T cell changes during pregnancy in multiple sclerosis. Sequencing was performed with immunoSEQ multiplex PCR; in TCRdb, only in-frame clones are kept and a portion is missing. Seen here are 95,000 to 100,000 clones, about nine tenths observed once, and the top ten hold about 2.9%. The CDR3 has 15 residues. This TCR was recovered from a female donor with multiple sclerosis, enrolled in a pregnancy study. V is TRBV21-1 and J is TRBJ1-1; TRBD1, the D gene given by the table, was not confirmed from the DNA. TRBV21-1 is termed a pseudogene. The input for sequencing was peripheral blood, taken in the second trimester of pregnancy. The CDR3 is CANRLVGQGVTEAFF. In nucleotides, the CDR3 is TGTGCCAACCGCCTTGTGGGACAGGGAGTAACTGAAGCTTTCTTT.